Listed below are T cell receptor beta chains from one sample, sequenced in a study of shared T cell receptors in the human thymus. Data came from immunoSEQ multiplex PCR; TCRdb stores just in-frame clones and leaves some out. The profile covers roughly 560,000 clones, with 75% to 80% appearing a single time and about 0.013% taken by the ten largest. In addition, the sample was reused for a study of human thymus T cells.

Input material: thymocytes. The source of these receptors is a boy under three years old with a congenital heart defect. CDR3s include the opening cysteine and the closing phenylalanine or tryptophan. D genes are given only for firm matches. Size values are once, few and many counts, or a class for expanded clones, and some rows have none.

V gene	clone size	D gene	J gene	CDR3 DNA	CDR3 protein
TRBV4-1	.	TRBD1	TRBJ1-2	TGCGCCAGCAGCCAAACCGACAGGGCTGGCTACACCTTC	CASSQTDRAGYTF
TRBV4-2	.	TRBD1	TRBJ2-4	TGTGCCAGCAGCCAGGGGACAGGGGGCGACGGCAAAAACATTCAGTACTTC	CASSQGTGGDGKNIQYF
TRBV10-1	.	TRBD2	TRBJ2-1	TGCGCCAGCAGTGAAGAGCGGGGGAAGCAGTTCTTC	CASSEERGKQFF
TRBV2	.	.	TRBJ1-3	TGTGCCAGCAGTGGGGCGGGCGGCCACTCTGGAAACACCATATATTTT	CASSGAGGHSGNTIYF
TRBV5-5	.	TRBD2	TRBJ2-5	TGTGCCAGCAGCTTGGCCGGGTGGGGGGGTGGAGAGACCCAGTACTTC	CASSLAGWGGGETQYF
TRBV27	.	TRBD2	TRBJ2-2	TGTGCCAGCAGGGGACTAGCGGGAGTAGGCGCCACCGGGGAGCTGTTTTTT	CASRGLAGVGATGELFF
TRBV7-9	.	.	TRBJ2-7	TGTGCCAGCAGCCCCGCGTCGGGGGGCGCCGAGCAGTACTTC	CASSPASGGAEQYF
TRBV6-5	few	TRBD1	TRBJ2-7	TGTGCCAGCAGTTGCGCCGGGACAGGGGTTTTGAACGAGCAGTACTTC	CASSCAGTGVLNEQYF
TRBV4-2	.	TRBD2	TRBJ2-1	TGTGCCAGCAGCCCCGGGGGTTTGCAACGGGAGGAACAGTTCTTC	CASSPGGLQREEQFF
TRBV19	.	TRBD2	TRBJ2-5	TGTGCCAGTAGTATAAGGACTAGCGGGAGTACAGAGACCCAGTACTTC	CASSIRTSGSTETQYF
TRBV7-2	.	TRBD1	TRBJ1-2	TGTGCCAGCAGCTTTCGCCGGGACAGGGCCTATGGCTACACCTTC	CASSFRRDRAYGYTF
TRBV2	.	TRBD2	TRBJ2-1	TGTGCCAGCACCGAAAGGACTAGCGGGAGTAATGAGCAGTTCTTC	CASTERTSGSNEQFF
TRBV7-6	.	.	TRBJ1-1	TGTGCCAGCAGCTTAGATAGTGGGGCCCCCGTGGAAGCTTTCTTT	CASSLDSGAPVEAFF
TRBV4-2	.	TRBD2	TRBJ2-2	TGTGCCAGCAGCCAAGGGACCGGGACTAGCGGGAGGGGGACCGGGGAGCTGTTTTTT	CASSQGTGTSGRGTGELFF
TRBV30	.	.	TRBJ2-7	TGTGCCTGGAGAAAGGGAGGTGGCTACGAGCAGTACTTC	CAWRKGGGYEQYF
TRBV11-3	once	TRBD2	TRBJ2-6	TGTGCCAGCAGCTTAAAAAGCGGGGGGCTTGGGGCCAACGTCCTGACTTTC	CASSLKSGGLGANVLTF
TRBV30	.	TRBD1	TRBJ1-3	TGTGCCTGGAGTGTTGTAGGGGGCAGTGGAAACACCATATATTTT	CAWSVVGGSGNTIYF
TRBV5-1	.	TRBD1	TRBJ2-7	TGCGCCAGCAGTCACCCCGGGACAGGGGAACCCCCATCCTACGAGCAGTACTTC	CASSHPGTGEPPSYEQYF
TRBV28	.	TRBD2	TRBJ2-7	TGTGCCAGCAGTTTGGAGCGGGAGTCAGGGGAGCAGTACTTC	CASSLERESGEQYF
TRBV28	.	TRBD1	TRBJ1-2	TGTGCCAGCAGTCGTCGGGACAGCCCTCGGCGCTACACCTTC	CASSRRDSPRRYTF
TRBV29-1	.	.	TRBJ1-1	TGCAGCGTGGGGGACGGGAGGAACACTGAAGCTTTCTTT	CSVGDGRNTEAFF
TRBV28	.	TRBD1	TRBJ2-7	TGTGCCAGCACCGGACAGGGCTTATACGAGCAGTACTTC	CASTGQGLYEQYF
TRBV9	.	TRBD2	TRBJ2-1	TGTGCCAGCAGCGTAGCTCGCGGGGGGACTAGCGGAGGGAGGAATGAGCAGTTCTTC	CASSVARGGTSGGRNEQFF
TRBV6-1	.	TRBD1	TRBJ1-3	TGTGCCAGCATGAGACGGGACAGGGGGGGAAACACCATATATTTT	CASMRRDRGGNTIYF
TRBV6-1	.	.	TRBJ1-2	TGTGCCAGCAGTGAACAAAGGAGACCTGGCTACACCTTC	CASSEQRRPGYTF
TRBV25-1	few	TRBD2	TRBJ2-3	TGTGCCAGCAGACCACCCCCCCTAGCGGGGGATACGCAGTATTTT	CASRPPPLAGDTQYF
TRBV25-1	.	.	TRBJ1-5	TGTGCCAGCAGCCGCTCAGGAGAGGGTCAGCCCCAGCATTTT	CASSRSGEGQPQHF
TRBV6-5	few	.	TRBJ2-1	TGTGCCAGCAGTTACTCGGGAGCGGCCCCCTACAATGAGCAGTTCTTC	CASSYSGAAPYNEQFF
TRBV6-5	.	TRBD1	TRBJ1-5	TGTGCCAGCACCCAGGACAGGAAAAGCAATCAGCCCCAGCATTTT	CASTQDRKSNQPQHF
TRBV9	.	.	TRBJ2-1	TGTGCCAGCAGCGTATCGGGGGAGCAGTTCTTC	CASSVSGEQFF
TRBV19	few	.	TRBJ2-1	TGTGCCAGTAGCATTACGGGGGACTCCTACAATGAGCAGTTCTTC	CASSITGDSYNEQFF
TRBV30	.	TRBD1	TRBJ1-1	TGTGCCTGGAGTGTCCAGGGACAGGGAATAAGGACTGAAGCTTTCTTT	CAWSVQGQGIRTEAFF
TRBV5-4	.	TRBD2	TRBJ2-3	TGTGCCAGCAGCTTGAGCGGGAGAGGCACAGATACGCAGTATTTT	CASSLSGRGTDTQYF
TRBV27	.	.	TRBJ2-7	TGTGCCAGCCGTGGACAGTTGAGCTCCTACGAGCAGTACTTC	CASRGQLSSYEQYF
TRBV14	.	.	TRBJ2-5	TGTGCCAGCAGTCACGACGGACTGCCAGAGACCCAGTACTTC	CASSHDGLPETQYF
TRBV7-6	.	TRBD1	TRBJ2-1	TGTGCCAGCAGCCGGGACAGGGGGAACAATGAGCAGTTCTTC	CASSRDRGNNEQFF
TRBV10-2	.	TRBD1	TRBJ1-2	TGCGCCAGCAGTTACCCGGTCGGGACAGGGGGCCGTAGAGGCTACACCTTC	CASSYPVGTGGRRGYTF
TRBV29-1	.	.	TRBJ2-1	TGCAGCGTTGTGGAGCGGGCTGGCCGGGGTGAGCAGTTCTTC	CSVVERAGRGEQFF